The TCR beta chain under discussion was sequenced for a study of T cell repertoires in ileal Crohn's disease. Study summary: Surgery for a complication: stricturing in approximately 60%, penetrating in roughly 40%. Study findings and constraints: Clonal expansions were more frequent in active smokers than non-smokers at surgery. High-frequency clones were more common in sorted CD8 than CD4 cells. Clonality above 26.8% at surgery always came with endoscopic recurrence.

Worth noting for this clone: Its matching antigen is unknown.

CDR1 SNHLY and CDR2 FYNNEI come from the germline V gene. Losses at the gene ends were 5 bases for V and 1 base for J; bases not matched to a gene: 10. The CDR3 is made up of 16 amino acids. Data came from immunoSEQ multiplex PCR; TCRdb stores just in-frame clones and leaves some out. The profile shows about 6,600 clones, about three quarters of them singletons. V and J are TRBV2 and TRBJ2-5; TRBD2 agrees at 7 bases. This TCR derives from an adult with Crohn's disease. The source material was ileal tissue. CDR3 in amino acids: CASSLPTSGTQETQYF. CDR3 DNA sequence: TGTGCCAGCAGTTTACCGACCAGCGGGACCCAAGAGACCCAGTACTTC.